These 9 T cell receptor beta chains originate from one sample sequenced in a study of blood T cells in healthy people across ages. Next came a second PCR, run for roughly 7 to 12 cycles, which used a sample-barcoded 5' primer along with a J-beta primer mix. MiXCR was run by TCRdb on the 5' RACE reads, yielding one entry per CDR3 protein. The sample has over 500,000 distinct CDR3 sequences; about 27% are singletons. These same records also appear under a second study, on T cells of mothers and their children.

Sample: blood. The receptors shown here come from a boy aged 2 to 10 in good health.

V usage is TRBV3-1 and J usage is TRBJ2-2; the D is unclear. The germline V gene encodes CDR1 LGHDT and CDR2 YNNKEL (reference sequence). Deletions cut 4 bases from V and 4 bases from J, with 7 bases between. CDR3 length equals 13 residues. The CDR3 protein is CASSLYSTGELFF. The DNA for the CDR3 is TGTGCCAGCAGCCTTTACAGCACCGGGGAGCTGTTTTTT.

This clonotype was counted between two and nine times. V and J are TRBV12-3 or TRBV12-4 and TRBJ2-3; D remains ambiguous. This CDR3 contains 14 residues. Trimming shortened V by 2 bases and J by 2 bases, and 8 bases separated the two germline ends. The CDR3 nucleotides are TGTGCCAGCAGTTTATCGGGCCTCACAGATACGCAGTATTTT. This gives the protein CASSLSGLTDTQYF.

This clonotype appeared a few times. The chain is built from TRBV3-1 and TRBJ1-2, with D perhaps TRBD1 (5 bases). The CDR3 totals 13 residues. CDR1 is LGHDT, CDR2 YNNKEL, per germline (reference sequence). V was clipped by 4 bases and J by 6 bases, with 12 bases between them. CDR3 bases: TGTGCCAGCAGCCGAGGGACCGCAGATGGCTACACCTTC. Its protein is CASSRGTADGYTF. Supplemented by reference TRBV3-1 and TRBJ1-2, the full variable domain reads DTAVSQTPKYLVTQMGNDKSIKCEQNLGHDTMYWYKQDSKKFLKIMFSYNNKELIINETVPNRFSPKSPDKAHLNLHINSLELGDSAVYFCASSRGTADGYTFGSGTRLTVV.

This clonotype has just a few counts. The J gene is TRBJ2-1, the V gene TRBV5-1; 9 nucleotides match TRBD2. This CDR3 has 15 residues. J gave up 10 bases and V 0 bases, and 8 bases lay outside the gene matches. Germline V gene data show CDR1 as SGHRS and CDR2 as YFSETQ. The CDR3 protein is CASSLEIAGVGEQFF. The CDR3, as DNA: TGCGCCAGCAGCTTGGAGATAGCGGGAGTGGGAGAGCAGTTCTTC. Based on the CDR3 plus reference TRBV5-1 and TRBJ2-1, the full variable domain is KAGVTQTPRYLIKTRGQQVTLSCSPISGHRSVSWYQQTPGQGLQFLFEYFSETQRNKGNFPGRFSGRQFSNSRSEMNVSTLELGDSALYLCASSLEIAGVGEQFFGPGTRLTVL.

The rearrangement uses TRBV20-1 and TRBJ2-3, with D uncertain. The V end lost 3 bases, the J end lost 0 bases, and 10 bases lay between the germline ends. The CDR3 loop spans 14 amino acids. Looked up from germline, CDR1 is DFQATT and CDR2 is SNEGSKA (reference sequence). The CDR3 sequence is CSASLPGSTDTQYF. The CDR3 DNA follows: TGCAGTGCTAGTCTTCCGGGTAGCACAGATACGCAGTATTTT.

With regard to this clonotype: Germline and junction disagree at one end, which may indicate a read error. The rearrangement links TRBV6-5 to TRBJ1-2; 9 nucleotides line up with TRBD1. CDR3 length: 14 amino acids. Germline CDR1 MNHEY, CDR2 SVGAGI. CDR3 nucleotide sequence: TGTGCCAGCAGTTACGGGACAGGGAACTATGGCCACACCTTC. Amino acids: CASSYGTGNYGHTF.

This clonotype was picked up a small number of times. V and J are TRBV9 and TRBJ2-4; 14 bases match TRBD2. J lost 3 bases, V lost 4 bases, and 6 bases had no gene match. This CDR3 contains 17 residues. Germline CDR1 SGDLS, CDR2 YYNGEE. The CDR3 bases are TGTGCCAGCAGCCCAGGACTAGCGGGGGGTTTCAAAAACATTCAGTACTTC. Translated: CASSPGLAGGFKNIQYF. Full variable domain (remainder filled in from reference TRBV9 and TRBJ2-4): DSGVTQTPKHLITATGQRVTLRCSPRSGDLSVYWYQQSLDQGLQFLIQYYNGEERAKGNILERFSAQQFPDLHSELNLSSLELGDSALYFCASSPGLAGGFKNIQYFGAGTRLSVL.

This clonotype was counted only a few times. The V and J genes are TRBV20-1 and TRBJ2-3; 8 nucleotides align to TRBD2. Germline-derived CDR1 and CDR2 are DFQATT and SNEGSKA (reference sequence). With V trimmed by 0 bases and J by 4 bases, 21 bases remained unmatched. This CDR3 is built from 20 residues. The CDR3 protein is CSARDRPAPGLGFGADTQYF. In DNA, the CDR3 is TGCAGTGCTAGAGATCGACCTGCCCCGGGACTAGGTTTTGGGGCAGATACGCAGTATTTT.

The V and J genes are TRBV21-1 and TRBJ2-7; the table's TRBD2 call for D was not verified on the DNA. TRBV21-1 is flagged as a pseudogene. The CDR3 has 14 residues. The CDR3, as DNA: TGTGCCAGCAGCCGAAAACTAGTTCTGTACGAGCAGTACTTC. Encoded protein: CASSRKLVLYEQYF.